The TCR beta chain described here comes from a study of Graves' ophthalmopathy and Graves' hyperthyroidism. RNA served as the template for amplifying TCR beta CDR3 regions. The library came from an HTBI-primed first-round RT-PCR and a second-round multiplex PCR. TCRdb processed the multiplex PCR reads anew with MiXCR; each CDR3 protein has one entry. Here the sample spans hundreds of thousands of distinct CDR3 sequences, 40% being singletons. This clonotype turned up a few times. Physicians reached a diagnosis by relying on clinical symptoms, serum thyroxine, TRAb, thyroid ultrasound and orbital computed tomography. The sample taken for sequencing was peripheral blood. The source of this sequence is an adult man with Graves' ophthalmopathy.

CDR3 coding DNA: TGTGCCAGCAGCGTTCCCGGAGGTAGCGGCAGGGGGCTGGAGACCCAGTACTTC. This sequence encodes CASSVPGGSGRGLETQYF. The V call is TRBV9, the J call TRBJ2-5; 8 bases are shared with TRBD1. The length of the CDR3 is 18 residues. The trim removed 2 bases at V and 5 bases at J, leaving 17 bases unmatched. Germline lookup yields CDR1 SGDLS and CDR2 YYNGEE.